This is a list of T cell receptor beta chains from one sample in a study of post-analysis software for immune sequencing data. MiXCR, run by TCRdb on the PCR reads, gives a single entry per CDR3 protein. Here the sample spans a few hundred thousand distinct CDR3 sequences, about 40% being singletons. The sequenced sample was blood. The receptors were gathered from a girl aged 5-17 years with multiple sclerosis. CDR3s leave out the opening cysteine and the closing phenylalanine or tryptophan. The order of the fields is J gene, V gene, CDR3 protein.

TRBJ2-1	TRBV6-5	ASSSTSGGQINNEQF
TRBJ1-1	TRBV5-5	ASSLGVSAF
TRBJ1-1	TRBV27	VGREFPPRNTEAF
TRBJ2-3	TRBV5-6	ASSSDRGDTQY
TRBJ2-3	TRBV12-3/TRBV12-4	ASSFAVTDTQY
TRBJ1-5	TRBV5-5	ASSSFEGPNQPQH
TRBJ2-7	TRBV11-2	ANSLRGGYEQY
TRBJ1-1	TRBV20-1	SAPLAAGTTEAF
TRBJ2-4	TRBV7-2	ASRRAGDKNIQY
TRBJ1-5	TRBV7-2	ASSLAQGAMSQPQH
TRBJ2-7	TRBV27	ASSWGPGSYEQY
TRBJ2-2	TRBV11-3	ASSSSGSVSNIPNTGELF
TRBJ1-1	TRBV28	ASSLGDLGAF
TRBJ2-1	TRBV11-2	ASSLARGLAGGVEQF
TRBJ1-1	TRBV6-2/TRBV6-3	ASTRNPTGTEAF
TRBJ1-6	TRBV7-2	ASSLQMQAPLH
NA	TRBV29-1	SVEVDRGDEQY
TRBJ2-5	TRBV18	ASSPQSKETQY
TRBJ2-1	TRBV29-1	SVGTSGGFYNEQF
TRBJ2-4	TRBV7-2	ASSREAGVAKNIQY
TRBJ2-2	TRBV6-5	ASSYDYARSNTGELF
TRBJ1-1	TRBV5-1	ASSLTVNTEAF
TRBJ1-3	TRBV11-2	ASSLTGTGGAGNTIY
TRBJ2-1	TRBV7-2	ASSLDRPVQF
NA	TRBV6-5	ASSYSDFTGTGEGTQY
TRBJ2-6	TRBV20-1	STRVLSGPGANVLT